This T cell receptor beta chain was found in a study of blood T cell repertoires in COVID-19. Whole-study context: T cells, B-cell-depleted T cells, or PBMCs supplied cDNA or gDNA.

Between the trimmed V and J ends, which lost 0 bases and 7 bases, there was a span of 19 bases. The CDR3 is made up of 16 amino acids. Germline values: CDR1 KGHSH, CDR2 LQKENI. Before being deemed recovered, Cohort 3 donors had two negative PCRs, clearance, or symptom resolution. Original processing notes: From reference gene primer amplification, estimates of nucleated cell counts were derived. Here immunoSEQ multiplex PCR was the method, and the copy in TCRdb shows in-frame clones only, minus some. V and J calls and clone size follow that table, whereas D and trimming were derived from the DNA. Of hundreds of thousands of clones listed, approximately 90% are singletons.

The J gene is TRBJ2-7, the V gene TRBV18, with D tentatively TRBD2 (5 bases). The specimen sequenced was PBMCs or T cells enriched from blood (not recorded which). The clonotype comes from a man under 40 who had recovered from COVID-19. CDR3 amino acids: CASSPPRVGPSGEQYF. DNA for the CDR3: TGTGCCAGCTCACCACCCCGGGTCGGACCCTCGGGGGAGCAGTACTTC. Full variable domain (rest looked up from reference TRBV18 and TRBJ2-7): NAGVMQNPRHLVRRRGQEARLRCSPMKGHSHVYWYRQLPEEGLKFMVYLQKENIIDESGMPKERFSAEFPKEGPSILRIQQVVRGDSAAYFCASSPPRVGPSGEQYFGPGTRLTVT.